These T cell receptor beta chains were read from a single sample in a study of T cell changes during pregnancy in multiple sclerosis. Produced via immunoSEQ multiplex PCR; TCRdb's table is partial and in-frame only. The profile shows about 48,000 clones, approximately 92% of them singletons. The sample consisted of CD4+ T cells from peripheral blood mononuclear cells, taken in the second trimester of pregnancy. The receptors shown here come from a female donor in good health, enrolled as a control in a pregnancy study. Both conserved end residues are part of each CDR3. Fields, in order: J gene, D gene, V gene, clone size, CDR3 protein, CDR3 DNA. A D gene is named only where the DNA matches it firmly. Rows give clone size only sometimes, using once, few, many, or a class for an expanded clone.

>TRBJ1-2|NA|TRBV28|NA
CAGGANYGYTF
TGTGCTGGGGGGGCTAACTATGGCTACACCTTC
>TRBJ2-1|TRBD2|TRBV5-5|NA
CASSRTSGGAWEQFF
TGTGCCAGCAGCCGGACTAGCGGGGGGGCTTGGGAGCAGTTCTTC
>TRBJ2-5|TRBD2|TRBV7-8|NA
CASSLLAGEETQYF
TGTGCCAGCAGCTTACTAGCGGGAGAGGAGACCCAGTACTTC
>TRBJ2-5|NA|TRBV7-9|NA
CASSFGQAIPQYF
TGTGCCAGCAGCTTTGGGCAGGCGATCCCCCAGTACTTC
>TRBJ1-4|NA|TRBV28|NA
CASSRAPGGNEKLFF
TGTGCCAGCAGTCGGGCCCCGGGGGGTAATGAAAAACTGTTTTTT
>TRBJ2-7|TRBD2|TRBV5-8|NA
CASSPSGRRLGEQYF
TGTGCCAGCAGCCCGAGCGGGAGGAGATTGGGCGAGCAGTACTTC
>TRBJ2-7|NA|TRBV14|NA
CASSQDSLLRKQYF
TGTGCCAGCAGCCAAGATTCCCTACTACGGAAGCAGTACTTC
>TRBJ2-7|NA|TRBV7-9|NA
CASSGSDLEQYF
TGTGCCAGCAGCGGTAGCGACTTAGAGCAGTACTTC
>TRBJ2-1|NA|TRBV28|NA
CASSLEGEYNEQFF
TGTGCCAGCAGTTTAGAGGGAGAGTACAATGAGCAGTTCTTC
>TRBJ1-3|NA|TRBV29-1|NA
CSVDKGGNTIYF
TGCAGCGTTGATAAGGGGGGAAACACCATATATTTT
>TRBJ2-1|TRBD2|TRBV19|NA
CASSKWEGRNYNEQFF
TGTGCCAGTAGTAAGTGGGAGGGGCGGAACTACAATGAGCAGTTCTTC
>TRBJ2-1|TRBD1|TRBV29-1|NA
CSVEGQGAYGEQFF
TGCAGCGTTGAAGGGCAGGGGGCTTACGGTGAGCAGTTCTTC
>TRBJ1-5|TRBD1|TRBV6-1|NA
CASSGQGYSNQPQHF
TGTGCCAGCAGTGGACAGGGCTATAGCAATCAGCCCCAGCATTTT
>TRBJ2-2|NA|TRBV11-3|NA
CASSSVSGELFF
TGTGCCAGCAGCTCCGTTTCCGGGGAGCTGTTTTTT
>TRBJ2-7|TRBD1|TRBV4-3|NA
CASSRSGTGVYEQYF
TGCGCCAGCAGCCGATCCGGGACAGGGGTCTACGAGCAGTACTTC
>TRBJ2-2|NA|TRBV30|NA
CAWMVGFTGELFF
TGTGCCTGGATGGTCGGTTTCACCGGGGAGCTGTTTTTT
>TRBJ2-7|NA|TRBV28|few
CASREGPYEQYF
TGTGCCAGCCGGGAAGGGCCCTACGAGCAGTACTTC
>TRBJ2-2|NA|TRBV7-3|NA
CATERGSGTGELFF
TGTGCCACTGAAAGGGGATCGGGCACCGGGGAGCTGTTTTTT
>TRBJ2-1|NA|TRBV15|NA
CATLWTVGRGNEQFF
TGTGCCACCCTTTGGACGGTGGGGCGTGGCAATGAGCAGTTCTTC
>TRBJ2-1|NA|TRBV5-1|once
CASSLDRPSRDEQFF
TGCGCCAGCAGCTTGGACAGGCCCTCACGGGATGAGCAGTTCTTC
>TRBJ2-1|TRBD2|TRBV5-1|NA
CASSLVAGGLYNEQFF
TGCGCCAGCAGCCTCGTAGCGGGGGGACTCTACAATGAGCAGTTCTTC
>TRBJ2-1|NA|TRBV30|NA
CAWDTSPVSYNEQFF
TGTGCCTGGGACACCTCCCCGGTGTCCTACAATGAGCAGTTCTTC
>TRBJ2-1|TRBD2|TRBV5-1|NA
CASSPRTSTNEQFF
TGCGCCAGCAGCCCCCGGACTAGTACGAATGAGCAGTTCTTC
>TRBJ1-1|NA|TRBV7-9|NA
CASSLKGGAGTEAFF
TGTGCCAGCAGCCTCAAAGGGGGGGCGGGAACTGAAGCTTTCTTT
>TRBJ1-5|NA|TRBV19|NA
CASSIGWGDRNQPQHF
TGTGCCAGTAGTATCGGATGGGGGGATCGCAATCAGCCCCAGCATTTT
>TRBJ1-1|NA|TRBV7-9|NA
CASSLWGQEATEAFF
TGTGCCAGCAGCCTATGGGGGCAGGAGGCCACTGAAGCTTTCTTT
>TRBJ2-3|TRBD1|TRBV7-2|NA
CASSPDRVTDTQYF
TGTGCCAGCAGCCCGGACAGGGTCACAGATACGCAGTATTTT
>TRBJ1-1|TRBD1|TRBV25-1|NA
CASSGGGQRGTEAFF
TGTGCCAGCAGTGGTGGGGGACAGCGAGGGACTGAAGCTTTCTTT
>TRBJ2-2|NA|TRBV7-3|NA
CASSLRGSLAGELFF
TGTGCCAGCAGCTTAAGAGGGAGTTTGGCCGGGGAGCTGTTTTTT
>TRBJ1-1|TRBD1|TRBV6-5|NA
CASRKETGIGTEAFF
TGTGCCAGCAGGAAGGAGACAGGGATAGGCACTGAAGCTTTCTTT
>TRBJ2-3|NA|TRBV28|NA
CASKAATKLTDTQYF
TGTGCCAGCAAAGCGGCTACAAAGCTCACCGATACGCAGTATTTT
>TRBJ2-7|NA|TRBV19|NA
CASSMGARASSYEQYF
TGTGCCAGTAGTATGGGAGCGCGAGCAAGCTCCTACGAGCAGTACTTC
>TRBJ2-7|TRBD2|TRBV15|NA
CATSRDRGGRYEQYF
TGTGCCACCAGCAGAGATCGGGGGGGAAGGTACGAGCAGTACTTC
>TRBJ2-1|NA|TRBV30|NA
CAWTPDNSYNEQFF
TGTGCCTGGACCCCGGACAACTCCTACAATGAGCAGTTCTTC
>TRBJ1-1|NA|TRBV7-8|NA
CASSFYGAANTEAFF
TGTGCCAGCAGCTTCTATGGGGCGGCGAACACTGAAGCTTTCTTT
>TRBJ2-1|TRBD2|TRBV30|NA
CAAKGLAGNYNEQFF
TGTGCCGCAAAGGGGCTAGCGGGTAATTACAATGAGCAGTTCTTC
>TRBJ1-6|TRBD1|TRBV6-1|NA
CASSATGDHLHF
TGTGCCAGCAGTGCTACAGGGGATCACCTCCACTTT
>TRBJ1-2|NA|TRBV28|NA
CAAGARGYTF
TGTGCCGCCGGTGCCCGGGGCTACACCTTC
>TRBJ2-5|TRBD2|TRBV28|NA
CASSLGGQETQYF
TGTGCCAGCAGTTTGGGGGGGCAAGAGACCCAGTACTTC
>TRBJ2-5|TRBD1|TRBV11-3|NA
CASSPGTGGGETQYF
TGTGCCAGCAGCCCCGGGACAGGGGGAGGAGAGACCCAGTACTTC
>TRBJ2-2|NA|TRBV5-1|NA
CASSSQQGGTGELFF
TGCGCCAGCAGCAGTCAACAGGGCGGCACCGGGGAGCTGTTTTTT
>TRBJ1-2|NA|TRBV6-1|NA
CASSEGQGPSGYTF
TGTGCCAGCAGTGAAGGGCAGGGGCCGAGCGGCTACACCTTC
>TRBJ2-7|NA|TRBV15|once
CATSSARGSDRLNLKLYEQYF
TGTGCCACCAGCAGCGCCCGTGGGTCCGACAGGCTCAATCTCAAACTCTACGAGCAGTACTTC
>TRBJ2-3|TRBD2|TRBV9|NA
CASSVGASGTDTQYF
TGTGCCAGCAGCGTAGGGGCTAGCGGGACAGATACGCAGTATTTT
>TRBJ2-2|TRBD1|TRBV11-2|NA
CASSPRDRGTGELFF
TGTGCCAGCAGCCCCCGGGACAGGGGGACCGGGGAGCTGTTTTTT
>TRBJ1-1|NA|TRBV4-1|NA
CASSQDPGPVNTEAFF
TGCGCCAGCAGCCAAGATCCAGGGCCGGTAAACACTGAAGCTTTCTTT
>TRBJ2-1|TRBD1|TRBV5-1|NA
CASSQVGQGAFNEQFF
TGCGCCAGCAGTCAAGTCGGACAGGGGGCGTTCAATGAGCAGTTCTTC
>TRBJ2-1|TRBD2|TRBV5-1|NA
CASSSQGTSGRNEQFF
TGCGCCAGCAGCTCGCAGGGGACTAGCGGGAGGAATGAGCAGTTCTTC
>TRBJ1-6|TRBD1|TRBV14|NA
CASSPETGRSSPLHF
TGTGCCAGCAGCCCCGAGACAGGGAGATCTTCACCCCTCCACTTT
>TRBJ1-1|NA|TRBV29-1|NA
CSVPPGMNTEAFF
TGCAGCGTTCCCCCAGGCATGAACACTGAAGCTTTCTTT
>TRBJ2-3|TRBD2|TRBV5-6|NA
CASSFAGGQVDTQYF
TGTGCCAGCAGCTTCGCGGGGGGCCAGGTAGATACGCAGTATTTT
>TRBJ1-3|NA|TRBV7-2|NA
CASSPGGGVGNTIYF
TGTGCCAGCAGCCCGGGTGGGGGCGTCGGAAACACCATATATTTT